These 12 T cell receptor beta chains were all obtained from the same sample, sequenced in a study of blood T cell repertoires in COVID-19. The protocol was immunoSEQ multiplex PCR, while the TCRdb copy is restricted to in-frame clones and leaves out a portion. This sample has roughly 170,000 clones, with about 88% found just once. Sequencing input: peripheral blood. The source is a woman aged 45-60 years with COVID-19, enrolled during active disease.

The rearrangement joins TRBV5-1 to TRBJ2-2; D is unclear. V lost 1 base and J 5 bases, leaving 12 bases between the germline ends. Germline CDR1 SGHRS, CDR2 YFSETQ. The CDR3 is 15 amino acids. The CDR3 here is CASSLSPVDTGELFF. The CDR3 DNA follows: TGCGCCAGCAGCTTGTCTCCAGTCGATACCGGGGAGCTGTTTTTT.

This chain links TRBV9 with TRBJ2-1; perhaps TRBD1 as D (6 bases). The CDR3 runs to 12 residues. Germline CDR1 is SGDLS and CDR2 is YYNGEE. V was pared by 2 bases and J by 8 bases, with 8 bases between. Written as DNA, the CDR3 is TGTGCCAGCAGCGTCCAGGGGTATGAGCAGTTCTTC. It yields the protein CASSVQGYEQFF.

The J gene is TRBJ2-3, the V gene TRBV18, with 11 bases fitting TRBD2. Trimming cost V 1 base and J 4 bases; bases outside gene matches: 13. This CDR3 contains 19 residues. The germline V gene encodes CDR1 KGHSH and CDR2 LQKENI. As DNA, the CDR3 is TGTGCCAGCTCACCACTAGTACTAGCGGGGGCCACGGGCCCAGATACGCAGTATTTT. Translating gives CASSPLVLAGATGPDTQYF.

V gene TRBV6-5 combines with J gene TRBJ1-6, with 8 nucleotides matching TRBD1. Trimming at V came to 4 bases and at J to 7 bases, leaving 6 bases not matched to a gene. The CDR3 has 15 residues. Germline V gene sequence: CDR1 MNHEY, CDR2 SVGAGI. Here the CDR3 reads CASSFSGQANSPLHF. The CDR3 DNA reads TGTGCCAGCAGTTTTTCGGGACAGGCGAATTCACCCCTCCACTTT.

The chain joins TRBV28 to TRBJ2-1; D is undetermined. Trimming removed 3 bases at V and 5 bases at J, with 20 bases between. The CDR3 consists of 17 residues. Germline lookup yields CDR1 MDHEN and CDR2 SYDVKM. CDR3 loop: CASSFIDWAGRNNEQFF. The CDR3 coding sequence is TGTGCCAGCAGTTTTATAGATTGGGCAGGAAGAAACAATGAGCAGTTCTTC.

The CDR3 sequence is CASRFVAGNTDTQYF. CDR3 sequence (DNA): TGCGCCAGCAGATTTGTAGCGGGGAATACAGATACGCAGTATTTT. The gene calls are TRBV4-1 and TRBJ2-3; 8 positions agree with TRBD2. Germline loops: CDR1 MGHRA, CDR2 YSYEKL. The CDR3 spans 15 residues. The V gene end was trimmed by 6 bases and the J gene end by 3 bases; junction bases not matched to a gene: 8.

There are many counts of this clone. CDR3 in amino acids: CASSSYQGAADGYTF. The CDR3 DNA reads as TGCGCCAGCAGCTCCTACCAGGGGGCGGCGGATGGCTACACCTTC. The rearrangement links TRBV5-1 to TRBJ1-2; 8 positions match TRBD1. CDR3 size: 15 residues. CDR1 SGHRS and CDR2 YFSETQ come from the germline V gene. V was clipped by 3 bases and J by 6 bases; unmatched bases: 10.

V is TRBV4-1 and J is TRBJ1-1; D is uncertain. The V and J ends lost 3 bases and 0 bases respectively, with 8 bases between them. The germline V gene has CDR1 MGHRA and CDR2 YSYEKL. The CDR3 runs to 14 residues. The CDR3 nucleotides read TGCGCCAGCAGCCAGTTTACAGTGAACACTGAAGCTTTCTTT. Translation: CASSQFTVNTEAFF.

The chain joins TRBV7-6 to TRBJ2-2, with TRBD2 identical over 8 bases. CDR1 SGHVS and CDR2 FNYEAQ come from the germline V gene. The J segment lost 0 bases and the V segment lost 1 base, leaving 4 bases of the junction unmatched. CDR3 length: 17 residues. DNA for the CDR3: TGTGCCAGCAGCTTAGTCAGCGGGGGACCGAACACCGGGGAGCTGTTTTTT. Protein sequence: CASSLVSGGPNTGELFF.

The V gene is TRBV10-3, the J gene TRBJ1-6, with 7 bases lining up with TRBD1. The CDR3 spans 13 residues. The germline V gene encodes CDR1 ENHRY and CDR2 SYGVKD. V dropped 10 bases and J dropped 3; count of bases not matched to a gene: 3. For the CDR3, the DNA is TGTGCCAGCCGGGACAGCTATAATTCACCCCTCCACTTT. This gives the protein CASRDSYNSPLHF.

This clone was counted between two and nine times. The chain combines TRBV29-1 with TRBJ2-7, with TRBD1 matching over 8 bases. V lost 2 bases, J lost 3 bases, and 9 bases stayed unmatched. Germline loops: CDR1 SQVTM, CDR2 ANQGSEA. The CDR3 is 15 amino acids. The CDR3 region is CSVEIPGQANYEQYF. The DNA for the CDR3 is TGCAGCGTTGAAATACCGGGACAGGCTAACTACGAGCAGTACTTC.

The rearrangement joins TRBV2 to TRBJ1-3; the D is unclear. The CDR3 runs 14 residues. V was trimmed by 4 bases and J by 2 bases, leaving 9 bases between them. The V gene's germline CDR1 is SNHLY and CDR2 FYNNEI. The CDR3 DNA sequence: TGTGCCAGCAGTGCAGGTTACGCTGGAAACACCATATATTTT. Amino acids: CASSAGYAGNTIYF. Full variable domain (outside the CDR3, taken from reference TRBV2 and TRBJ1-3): EPEVTQTPSHQVTQMGQEVILRCVPISNHLYFYWYRQILGQKVEFLVSFYNNEISEKSEIFDDQFSVERPDGSNFTLKIRSTKLEDSAMYFCASSAGYAGNTIYFGEGSWLTVV.